The T cell receptor beta chain described here comes from a study of metastatic and nonmetastatic thyroid tumors. Each patient went into thyroid surgery without having received any treatment. TCRdb recomputed clones from the PCR reads via MiXCR. This table holds 25,000 to 35,000 clones, roughly 25% found once. The V gene's germline CDR1 is ENHRY and CDR2 SYGVKD. V lost 9 bases to trimming and J lost 9 bases; unmatched junction nucleotides: 5. The CDR3 totals 13 residues. Material for sequencing was blood. This receptor was identified in a female donor with papillary thyroid cancer or a benign thyroid nodule (not recorded which). Some clones in this sample may be carry-over from other donors' samples. V usage is TRBV10-3 and J usage is TRBJ2-1, with 13 nucleotides matching TRBD2. As DNA, the CDR3 is TGTGCCATATCGACTAGCGGGAGGTTTGAGCAGTTCTTC. Its translation is CAISTSGRFEQFF.